Listed here are 3 T cell receptor beta chains from one sample, sequenced in a study of CD8 T cells in ankylosing spondylitis. Each CDR3 protein gets one entry after TCRdb re-called the 5' RACE reads with MiXCR. The data show roughly 490,000 distinct CDR3 sequences, roughly 5% seen once. Points from the study as a whole: In ankylosing spondylitis blood, a motif of seven to nine highly homologous TCR beta variants appeared characteristic.

These receptors lack a known antigen. Sequenced sample: blood, either unsorted or a sorted T cell fraction (not recorded which). The origin of the receptors is a male donor with ankylosing spondylitis.

This clonotype was seen many times. The DNA for the CDR3 is TGCGCCAGCAGCCAAGGGAATCAGATCACCGGGGAGCTGTTTTTT. It translates to CASSQGNQITGELFF. The rearrangement joins TRBV4-3 to TRBJ2-2; no clear D gene. Trimming shortened V by 1 base and J by 4 bases, and 10 bases separated the two germline ends. The CDR3 runs 15 residues. From germline, CDR1 is LGHNA and CDR2 YSLEER.

Many counts were recorded for this clonotype. The chain has TRBV6-1 and TRBJ2-5; weak D call: TRBD2 (5 bases). The ends were cut back, 6 bases at V and 1 base at J, with 12 bases in the middle. In germline, CDR1 is MNHNS, CDR2 SASEGT. The CDR3 consists of 14 residues. Here the CDR3 DNA reads TGTGCCAGCAGCCCTCAGCGGTTCCAAGAGACCCAGTACTTC. Residues: CASSPQRFQETQYF.

This clonotype was observed a few times. The chain combines TRBV12-3 or TRBV12-4 with TRBJ2-1; D ambiguous. This CDR3 has 15 residues. V was pared by 6 bases and J by 0 bases, with 12 bases between. The CDR3 sequence is CASSSDASSYNEQFF. The CDR3 region has the DNA TGTGCCAGCAGCTCGGACGCAAGCTCCTACAATGAGCAGTTCTTC.